Sequencing of this T cell receptor beta chain was carried out in a study of blood T cell repertoires in COVID-19. About the research overall: Acute and convalescent COVID-19 specimens originated in the United States, Italy and Spain. The cDNA or gDNA used as material had been derived from T cells, B-cell-depleted T cells, or PBMCs.

This clone was detected once. The data were produced by immunoSEQ multiplex PCR, yet TCRdb's version contains in-frame clones alone and is incomplete. The sample has over 100,000 clones, about 91% seen once. Germline-derived CDR1 and CDR2 are SEHNR and FQNEAQ (reference sequence). V lost 3 bases to trimming and J lost 8 bases, with 16 bases between them. The CDR3 runs to 14 residues. Sequencing was done on a sample of peripheral blood. This receptor was identified in a human donor in a cohort sampled during active COVID-19. The V gene is TRBV7-9, the J gene TRBJ1-2, with D possibly TRBD1 on 6 matching bases. The CDR3: CASSFQTGASGYTF. The CDR3 nucleotides read TGTGCCAGCAGCTTCCAGACAGGTGCCTCCGGCTACACCTTC.